The 27 T cell receptor beta chains reported below all come from one sample, sequenced in a study of low-dose radiotherapy and immunotherapy resistance in tumors. With TRAV- and TRBV-specific primers, first-strand cDNA was made, covering the alpha and beta chains. PCR amplification of the TCRs was performed with Phusion for approximately 20 PCR cycles, and it relied on a constant-region primer together with a V-primer adapter. TCRdb analysed the reads with MiXCR anew, one entry per CDR3 protein. This table has tens of thousands of distinct CDR3 sequences, under 30% appearing once. Indicated time point: after trial treatment. Treatment: LDRT plus nivolumab, ipilimumab, low-dose cyclophosphamide and aspirin (RACIN trial). The sequenced sample was PBMCs, obtained after low-dose radiotherapy plus immunotherapy. These receptors all stem from a male donor with prostate cancer.

The chain is built from TRBV12-3 or TRBV12-4 and TRBJ2-3, with a possible D match to TRBD1 (5 bases). The length of the CDR3 is 12 residues. V gave up 5 bases and J gave up 6 bases, with 9 bases separating them. This chain's CDR3 is CASSTRVDTQYF. CDR3 sequence (DNA): TGTGCCAGCAGTACCAGGGTGGATACGCAGTATTTT.

Regarding this clonotype: A far larger clone is off by one base, so a read error is likely. The J gene is TRBJ2-1, the V gene TRBV12-3 or TRBV12-4, with 7 nucleotides matching TRBD2. This CDR3 has 17 amino acids. The trim removed 9 bases at V and 0 bases at J, leaving 14 bases unmatched. The CDR3 protein is CASSTSNGGSSYNEQFF. As DNA, the CDR3 is TGTGCCAGTAGTACTTCTAACGGGGGGTCCTCCTACAATGAGCAGTTCTTC.

This clonotype was found many times. This sequence joins TRBV24-1 and TRBJ2-1; D is possibly TRBD1 or TRBD2 (5 bases each). This CDR3 is 15 amino acids long. Germline loops: CDR1 KGHDR, CDR2 SFDVKD. Trimming cost V 3 bases and J 5 bases, with 13 bases left between them. DNA for the CDR3: TGTGCCACCAGTGATCCGGGACCCGGGGACAATGAGCAGTTCTTC. Translated: CATSDPGPGDNEQFF.

This clonotype was detected ten times or more. The chain links TRBV28 to TRBJ1-5; D is unclear. Trimming pared 1 base from V and 1 base from J, leaving 5 bases between. The germline V gene has CDR1 MDHEN and CDR2 SYDVKM. CDR3 length equals 14 residues. CDR3 nucleotide sequence: TGTGCCAGCAGTTTATTCGGGAGCAATCAGCCCCAGCATTTT. This encodes CASSLFGSNQPQHF.

This clonotype is categorized as medium-sized. The J gene is TRBJ2-7, the V gene TRBV5-6, with 11 bases matching TRBD1. This CDR3 region has 14 residues. Per germline, CDR1 SGHDT and CDR2 YYEEEE. The junction had 6 bases not matched to a gene; V was cut back by 4 bases and J by 6 bases. CDR3 sequence reads: CASSPGTGGREQYF. CDR3 DNA: TGTGCCAGCAGCCCCGGGACAGGGGGGCGCGAGCAGTACTTC.

This clonotype was found many times. The chain joins TRBV5-1 to TRBJ2-7; the D is unclear. V gave up 0 bases and J gave up 2 bases, with 6 bases separating them. The CDR3 covers 13 residues. Germline V gives CDR1 SGHRS, CDR2 YFSETQ. CDR3 DNA sequence: TGCGCCAGCAGCTTGGACGTGGCCTACGAGCAGTACTTC. It codes for CASSLDVAYEQYF.

This clonotype was counted many times. This chain uses TRBV5-4 with TRBJ2-6; the D is unclear. Trimming removed 4 bases at V and 4 bases at J, with 12 bases between. Germline V gene sequence: CDR1 SGHNT, CDR2 YYREEE (reference sequence). There are 15 residues in the CDR3. CDR3 loop: CASSHITVGANVLTF. The DNA for the CDR3 is TGTGCCAGCAGCCACATTACAGTAGGGGCCAACGTCCTGACTTTC.

This clonotype has at least ten counts. The chain combines TRBV13 with TRBJ2-1; TRBD1 or TRBD2 may be the D gene (5 bases each). Germline values: CDR1 PRHDT, CDR2 FYEKMQ (reference sequence). With 3 bases removed from V and 4 bases from J, the gap between germline ends came to 16 bases. The CDR3 runs to 16 residues. CDR3 DNA sequence: TGTGCCAGCAGCTTCGACGCAGGGAGTATTTACAATGAGCAGTTCTTC. It yields the protein CASSFDAGSIYNEQFF.

The chain uses TRBV6-2 or TRBV6-3 and TRBJ2-1; the D gene is possibly TRBD2 (7 bases). Germline loops: CDR1 MNHEY, CDR2 SVGEGT. This CDR3 is built from 15 residues. Trimming left V 5 bases short and J 4 bases short, with 15 bases between. The CDR3 sequence is CASSRSGTPYNEQFF. CDR3 bases: TGTGCCAGCAGTCGCAGCGGGACACCTTACAATGAGCAGTTCTTC.

Notes on this clonotype: A far larger clone differs by one base, so this is likely a read error. This chain uses TRBV7-6 with TRBJ2-3; D remains unclear. Trimming took off 5 bases at V and 11 bases at J, with 17 bases between the two ends. CDR3 length: 13 amino acids. Germline V gene data show CDR1 as SGHVS and CDR2 as FNYEAQ. DNA of the CDR3: TGTGCCAGCAGCAACCCCTCGCAAGGTGGGCAGTATTTT. It is translated as CASSNPSQGGQYF. The full variable domain, with the rest looked up from reference TRBV7-6 and TRBJ2-3, is GAGVSQSPRYKVTKRGQDVALRCDPISGHVSLYWYRQALGQGPEFLTYFNYEAQQDKSGLPNDRFSAERPEGSISTLTIQRTEQRDSAMYRCASSNPSQGGQYFGPGTRLTVL.

Ten or more counts support this clonotype. The chain employs TRBV18 and TRBJ2-1, with D maybe TRBD2 (6 bases). The germline gives CDR1 KGHSH, CDR2 LQKENI. Trimming stripped 2 bases from V and 0 bases from J, with 8 bases between. This CDR3 has 15 residues. The CDR3 loop is CASSPSGSSYNEQFF. The DNA of the CDR3 is TGTGCCAGCTCACCATCCGGGAGCTCCTACAATGAGCAGTTCTTC.

This clonotype occurred many times. This rearrangement joins TRBV20-1 to TRBJ1-3; D gene unclear. CDR1 is DFQATT, CDR2 SNEGSKA, per germline (reference sequence). Trimming took off 5 bases at V and 0 bases at J, with 14 bases between the two ends. The CDR3 contains 15 residues. This CDR3 reads CSAGVPSFSGNTIYF. In nucleotides, the CDR3 is TGCAGTGCTGGGGTCCCCAGCTTCTCTGGAAACACCATATATTTT.

This rearrangement joins TRBV2 to TRBJ2-1, with unresolved D. This CDR3 region has 18 residues. From germline, CDR1 is SNHLY and CDR2 FYNNEI. Trimming took off 4 bases at V and 0 bases at J, with 19 bases between the two ends. CDR3 nucleotide sequence: TGTGCCAGCAGTGCTAGAGATCATGGGATGATCTCCTACAATGAGCAGTTCTTC. As protein: CASSARDHGMISYNEQFF. Drawing the rest from reference TRBV2 and TRBJ2-1, the complete variable domain is EPEVTQTPSHQVTQMGQEVILRCVPISNHLYFYWYRQILGQKVEFLVSFYNNEISEKSEIFDDQFSVERPDGSNFTLKIRSTKLEDSAMYFCASSARDHGMISYNEQFFGPGTRLTVL.

A note on this clonotype: A far larger clone is only one base removed, so a read error is likely. The chain combines TRBV16 with TRBJ2-1, with D tentatively TRBD1 (7 bases). The ends were cut back, 7 bases at V and 8 bases at J, with 21 bases in the middle. The germline V gene encodes CDR1 KGHSY and CDR2 FQNENV. This CDR3 contains 15 residues. CDR3 region: CASKTRNRGGDEQFF. The CDR3 nucleotides are TGTGCCAGCAAGACGAGAAACAGGGGAGGCGATGAGCAGTTCTTC. The full variable domain, in which reference TRBV16 and TRBJ2-1 provide the parts outside the CDR3, is GEEVAQTPKHLVRGEGQKAKLYCAPIKGHSYVFWYQQVLKNEFKFLISFQNENVFDETGMPKERFSAKCLPNSPCSLEIQATKLEDSAVYFCASKTRNRGGDEQFFGPGTRLTVL.

There are many counts of this clonotype. V gene TRBV7-7 combines with J gene TRBJ2-3; D is undetermined. The CDR3 is made up of 13 amino acids. The V gene's germline CDR1 is SSHAT and CDR2 FNYEAQ (reference sequence). Trimming took off 5 bases at V and 6 bases at J, with 12 bases between the two ends. The CDR3 spells CASSPSEGDTQYF. The CDR3 region has the DNA TGTGCCAGCAGCCCATCCGAAGGGGATACGCAGTATTTT.

This clonotype was seen many times. This chain uses TRBV12-3 or TRBV12-4 with TRBJ2-7, with unresolved D. V lost 6 bases, J lost 1 base, and 16 bases lay in between. This CDR3 region has 15 residues. The CDR3 is CASSPFFRQSYEQYF. CDR3 sequence (DNA): TGTGCCAGCAGCCCGTTTTTCCGGCAGTCCTACGAGCAGTACTTC.

This clonotype appeared a few times. The CDR3 here is CASSLDRDANYGYTF. The CDR3 DNA reads as TGCGCCAGCAGCTTGGATCGGGACGCCAACTATGGCTACACCTTC. This chain connects TRBV5-1 to TRBJ1-2; perhaps TRBD1 as D (5 bases). Trimming pared 0 bases from V and 2 bases from J, leaving 11 bases between. This CDR3 is built from 15 residues. The germline V gene encodes CDR1 SGHRS and CDR2 YFSETQ.

This clonotype was counted at least ten times. The gene calls are TRBV7-9 and TRBJ2-7, with a tentative D call TRBD1 (6 bases). This CDR3 is 14 amino acids long. The germline V and J ends were trimmed by 5 bases and 0 bases, with 11 bases remaining between them. The V gene's germline CDR1 is SEHNR and CDR2 FQNEAQ (reference sequence). The CDR3 sequence is CASSADRSSYEQYF. Here the CDR3 DNA reads TGTGCCAGCAGCGCAGACAGGTCCTCCTACGAGCAGTACTTC.

This clonotype was detected ten times or more. The chain joins TRBV2 to TRBJ2-1; 11 positions match TRBD2. This CDR3 has 14 residues. V lost 8 bases to trimming and J lost 10 bases; unmatched junction nucleotides: 10. CDR1 and CDR2 (germline): SNHLY, FYNNEI. CDR3 protein: CASPKTSGNREQFF. Here the CDR3 DNA reads TGTGCCAGCCCGAAGACTAGCGGGAATCGGGAGCAGTTCTTC. Filled out from reference TRBV2 and TRBJ2-1, the complete variable domain reads EPEVTQTPSHQVTQMGQEVILRCVPISNHLYFYWYRQILGQKVEFLVSFYNNEISEKSEIFDDQFSVERPDGSNFTLKIRSTKLEDSAMYFCASPKTSGNREQFFGPGTRLTVL.

This clonotype was observed at least ten times. The gene calls are TRBV6-1 and TRBJ2-3; D is possibly TRBD2 (5 bases). V dropped 0 bases and J dropped 0 bases, with 7 bases sitting between them. Germline V gene lookup returns CDR1 MNHNS and CDR2 SASEGT. This CDR3 spans 15 amino acids. Written as DNA, the CDR3 is TGTGCCAGCAGTGAAGCCCCGGGGAGCACAGATACGCAGTATTTT. The encoded protein is CASSEAPGSTDTQYF.

This clonotype was counted at least ten times. This CDR3 is CASSLGQGSLNAFF. CDR3 nucleotide sequence: TGTGCCAGCAGCTTAGGACAGGGGAGCTTAAATGCTTTCTTT. The genes are TRBV11-2 and TRBJ1-1; 8 bases line up with TRBD1. The ends lost 1 base at V and 11 bases at J; junction bases unmatched: 9. This CDR3 spans 14 amino acids. Germline V gives CDR1 SGHAT, CDR2 FQNNGV.

J is TRBJ2-3 and V is TRBV27; 9 nucleotides agree with TRBD2. V trimming: 7 bases; J trimming: 2 bases; junction bases outside the gene matches: 7. Germline CDR1 and CDR2: MNHEY and SMNVEV (reference sequence). The CDR3 has 15 residues. The CDR3 region is CASNEAGGYTDTQYF. CDR3 in DNA: TGTGCCAGCAACGAAGCGGGAGGATACACAGATACGCAGTATTTT.

V gene TRBV13 combines with J gene TRBJ2-3; weak D call: TRBD1 (6 bases). CDR1 is PRHDT and CDR2 is FYEKMQ in the germline V gene (reference sequence). The CDR3 extends over 13 amino acids. Trimming took 5 bases from V and 5 from J, leaving 11 bases between them. The CDR3 DNA reads TGTGCCAGCAGCCCATCAGGGGTAGATACGCAGTATTTT. Amino acid sequence: CASSPSGVDTQYF.

This clonotype occurred many times. The chain recombines TRBV10-2 with TRBJ1-2; D not certain. Germline loops: CDR1 WSHSY, CDR2 SAAADI. This CDR3 is built from 12 residues. Trimming stripped 6 bases from V and 4 bases from J, with 9 bases between. CDR3 protein: CASRADGYGYTF. DNA for the CDR3: TGCGCCAGCAGGGCGGACGGCTATGGCTACACCTTC.

Ten or more counts support this clonotype. The genes are TRBV7-2 and TRBJ2-1; TRBD2 agrees at 7 bases. Germline loops: CDR1 SGHTA, CDR2 FQGNSA. The CDR3 has 16 residues. The trim removed 5 bases at V and 1 base at J, leaving 8 bases unmatched. The CDR3 spells CASSHTMGGSYNEQFF. In DNA form, the CDR3 reads TGTGCCAGCAGCCATACTATGGGAGGGTCCTACAATGAGCAGTTCTTC.

This clonotype occurred many times. V is TRBV19 and J is TRBJ2-1, with D tentatively TRBD2 (6 bases). The germline gives CDR1 LNHDA, CDR2 SQIVND (reference sequence). Trimming shortened V by 3 bases and J by 6 bases, and 15 bases separated the two germline ends. The CDR3 covers 15 residues. CDR3 loop: CASSIKRLGGNEQFF. The CDR3 DNA sequence: TGTGCCAGTAGTATCAAGCGTCTGGGGGGCAATGAGCAGTTCTTC.

In its sample, this clonotype was seen many times. V gene TRBV29-1 combines with J gene TRBJ2-5, with unresolved D. V was cut by 4 bases and J by 2 bases, with 11 bases left in between. The CDR3 runs 13 residues. Germline V lookup: CDR1 SQVTM, CDR2 ANQGSEA. CDR3 DNA: TGCAGCGTTGGACGGGCGTTACAAGAGACCCAGTACTTC. Protein: CSVGRALQETQYF. Full variable domain (rest looked up from reference TRBV29-1 and TRBJ2-5): SAVISQKPSRDICQRGTSLTIQCQVDSQVTMMFWYRQQPGQSLTLIATANQGSEATYESGFVIDKFPISRPNLTFSTLTVSNMSPEDSSIYLCSVGRALQETQYFGPGTRLLVL.